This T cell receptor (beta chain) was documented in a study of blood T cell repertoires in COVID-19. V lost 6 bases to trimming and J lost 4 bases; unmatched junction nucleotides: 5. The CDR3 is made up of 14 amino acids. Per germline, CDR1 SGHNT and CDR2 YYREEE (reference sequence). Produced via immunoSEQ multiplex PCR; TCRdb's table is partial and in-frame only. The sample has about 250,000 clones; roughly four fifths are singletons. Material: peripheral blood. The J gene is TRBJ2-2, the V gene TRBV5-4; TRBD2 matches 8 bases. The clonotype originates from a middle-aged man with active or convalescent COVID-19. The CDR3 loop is CASTGGAITGELFF. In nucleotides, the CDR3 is TGTGCCAGCACCGGGGGGGCGATCACCGGGGAGCTGTTTTTT. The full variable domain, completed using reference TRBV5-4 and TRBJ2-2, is ETGVTQSPTHLIKTRGQQVTLRCSSQSGHNTVSWYQQALGQGPQFIFQYYREEENGRGNFPPRFSGLQFPNYSSELNVNALELDDSALYLCASTGGAITGELFFGEGSRLTVL.